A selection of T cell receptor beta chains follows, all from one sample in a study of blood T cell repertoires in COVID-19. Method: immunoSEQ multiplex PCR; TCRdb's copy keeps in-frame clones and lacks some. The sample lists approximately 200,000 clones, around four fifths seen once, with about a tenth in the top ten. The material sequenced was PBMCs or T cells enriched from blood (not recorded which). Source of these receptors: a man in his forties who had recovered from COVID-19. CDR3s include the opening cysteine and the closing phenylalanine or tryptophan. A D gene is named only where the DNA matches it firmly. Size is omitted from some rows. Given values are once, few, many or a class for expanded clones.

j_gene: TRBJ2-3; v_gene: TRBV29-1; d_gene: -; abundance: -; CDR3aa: CSTAQDTQYF; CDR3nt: TGCTCAACCGCACAGGATACGCAGTATTTT
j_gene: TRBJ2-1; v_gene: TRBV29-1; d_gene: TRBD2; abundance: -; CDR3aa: CSVGAGDAYFNEQFF; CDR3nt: TGCAGCGTTGGAGCGGGAGACGCGTATTTCAATGAGCAGTTCTTC
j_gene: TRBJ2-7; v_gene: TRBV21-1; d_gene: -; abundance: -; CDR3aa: CASSLRTGGPQYEQYF; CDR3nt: TGTGCCAGCAGCCTCCGGACAGGGGGGCCGCAGTACGAGCAGTACTTC
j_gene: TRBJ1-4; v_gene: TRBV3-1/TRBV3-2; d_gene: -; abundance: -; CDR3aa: CASSRPVTNEKLFF; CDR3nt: TGTGCCAGCAGCCGCCCGGTGACTAATGAAAAACTGTTTTTT
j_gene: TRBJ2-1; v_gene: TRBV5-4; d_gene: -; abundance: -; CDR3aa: CASSPRGGVAYNEQFF; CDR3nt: TGTGCCAGCAGCCCAAGGGGGGGAGTAGCCTACAATGAGCAGTTCTTC
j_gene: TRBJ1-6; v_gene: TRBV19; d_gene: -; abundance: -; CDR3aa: CASSQSVGVVNSPLHF; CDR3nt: TGTGCCAGTAGCCAATCCGTCGGAGTAGTTAATTCACCCCTCCACTTT
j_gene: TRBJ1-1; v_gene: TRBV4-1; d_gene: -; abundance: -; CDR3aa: CASSQDITRETEAFF; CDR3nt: TGCGCCAGCAGCCAAGATATAACGAGGGAGACTGAAGCTTTCTTT
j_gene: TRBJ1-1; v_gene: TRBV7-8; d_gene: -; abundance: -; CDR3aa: CASSLSGNTEAFF; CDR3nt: TGTGCCAGCAGCTTAAGCGGGAACACTGAAGCTTTCTTT
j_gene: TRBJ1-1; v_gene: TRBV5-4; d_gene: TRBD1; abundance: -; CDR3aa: CASSLGTGGAFF; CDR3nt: TGTGCCAGCAGCTTGGGGACAGGGGGCGCTTTCTTT
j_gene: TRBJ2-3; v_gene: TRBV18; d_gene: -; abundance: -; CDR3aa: CASSPEASTDTQYF; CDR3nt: TGTGCCAGCTCACCAGAGGCAAGCACAGATACGCAGTATTTT
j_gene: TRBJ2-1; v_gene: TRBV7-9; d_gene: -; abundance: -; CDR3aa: CASSLMYSYSYNEQFF; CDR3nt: TGTGCCAGCAGCTTAATGTATTCCTACTCCTACAATGAGCAGTTCTTC
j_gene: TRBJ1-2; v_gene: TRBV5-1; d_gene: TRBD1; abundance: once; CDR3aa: CASSPIRDSYGYTF; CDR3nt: TGCGCCAGCAGCCCGATTCGGGACAGCTATGGCTACACCTTC
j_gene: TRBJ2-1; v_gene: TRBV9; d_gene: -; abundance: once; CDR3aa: CASSVAGELGNEQFF; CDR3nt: TGTGCCAGCAGCGTAGCGGGAGAGTTGGGGAATGAGCAGTTCTTC
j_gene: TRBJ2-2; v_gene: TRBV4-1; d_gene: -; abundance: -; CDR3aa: CASSLGQIRSPGELFF; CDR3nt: TGCGCCAGCAGCCTTGGACAGATTCGTTCGCCCGGGGAGCTGTTTTTT
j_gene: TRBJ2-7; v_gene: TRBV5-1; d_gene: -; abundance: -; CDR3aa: CASSSDGAPRYEQYF; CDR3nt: TGCGCCAGCAGCTCAGATGGGGCTCCGAGGTACGAGCAGTACTTC
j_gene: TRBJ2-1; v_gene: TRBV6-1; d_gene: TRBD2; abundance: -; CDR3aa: CASSERWASGRGNEQFF; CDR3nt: TGTGCCAGCAGTGAAAGGTGGGCTAGCGGGAGAGGCAATGAGCAGTTCTTC
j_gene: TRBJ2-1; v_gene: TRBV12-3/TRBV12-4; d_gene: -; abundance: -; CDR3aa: CASSLADDNEQFF; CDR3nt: TGTGCCAGCAGCCTAGCCGACGACAATGAGCAGTTCTTC
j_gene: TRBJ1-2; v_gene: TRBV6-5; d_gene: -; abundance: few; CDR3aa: CASSLLSGYGYTF; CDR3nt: TGTGCCAGCAGTTTACTTTCGGGCTATGGCTACACCTTC
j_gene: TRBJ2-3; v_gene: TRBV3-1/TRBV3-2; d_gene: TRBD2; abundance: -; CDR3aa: CASSPTSRADTQYF; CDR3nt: TGTGCCAGCAGCCCGACTAGCAGGGCAGATACGCAGTATTTT
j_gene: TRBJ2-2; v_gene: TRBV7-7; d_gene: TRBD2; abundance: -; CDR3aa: CASSPRGTSVTGELFF; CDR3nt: TGTGCCAGCAGCCCGAGAGGGACTAGCGTCACCGGGGAGCTGTTTTTT
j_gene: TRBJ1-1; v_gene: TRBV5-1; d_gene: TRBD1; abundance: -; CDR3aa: CASSWDRGRRTEAFF; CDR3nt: TGCGCCAGCAGTTGGGACAGGGGGCGAAGGACTGAAGCTTTCTTT
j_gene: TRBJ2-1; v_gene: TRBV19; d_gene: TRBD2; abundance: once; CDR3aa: CASSSPGLAGVYEQFF; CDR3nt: TGTGCCAGTAGTTCGCCGGGACTAGCGGGAGTTTATGAGCAGTTCTTC
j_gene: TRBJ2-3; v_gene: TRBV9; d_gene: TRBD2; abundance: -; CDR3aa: CASSREASGAYTSTDTQYF; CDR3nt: TGTGCCAGCAGCAGAGAGGCTAGCGGGGCCTATACTAGCACAGATACGCAGTATTTT
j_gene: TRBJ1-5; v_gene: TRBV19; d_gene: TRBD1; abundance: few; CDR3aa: CASSTTGGQQENQPQHF; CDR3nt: TGTGCCAGTAGTACGACAGGGGGCCAACAAGAGAATCAGCCCCAGCATTTT
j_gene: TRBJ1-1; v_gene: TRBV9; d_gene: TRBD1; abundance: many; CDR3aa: CASSEVSRGHYTEAFF; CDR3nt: TGTGCCAGCAGCGAAGTCTCGAGGGGGCATTACACTGAAGCTTTCTTT
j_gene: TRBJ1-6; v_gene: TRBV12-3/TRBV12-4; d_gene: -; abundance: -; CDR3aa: CASSLSGSPLHF; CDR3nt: TGTGCCAGCAGTTTAAGCGGGTCACCCCTCCACTTT
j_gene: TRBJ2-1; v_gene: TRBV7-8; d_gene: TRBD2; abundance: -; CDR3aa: CASSPGLRGNEQFF; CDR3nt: TGTGCCAGCAGCCCGGGACTAAGAGGGAATGAGCAGTTCTTC
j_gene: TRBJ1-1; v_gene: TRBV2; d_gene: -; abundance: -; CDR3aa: CASSQGENTEAFF; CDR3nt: TGTGCCAGCAGTCAGGGCGAGAACACTGAAGCTTTCTTT
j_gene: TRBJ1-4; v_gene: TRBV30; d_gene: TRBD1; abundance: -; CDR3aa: CAWSGQGRGTNEKLFF; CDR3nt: TGTGCCTGGAGTGGACAGGGGCGTGGGACTAATGAAAAACTGTTTTTT
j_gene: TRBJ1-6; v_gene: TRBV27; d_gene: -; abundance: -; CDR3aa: CASSRAGTQGAPINSPLHF; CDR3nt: TGTGCCAGCAGTCGTGCCGGGACACAAGGGGCCCCGATTAATTCACCCCTCCACTTT
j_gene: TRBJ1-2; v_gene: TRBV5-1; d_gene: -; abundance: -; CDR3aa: CASSLGSQNGYTF; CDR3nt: TGCGCCAGCAGCTTGGGGTCACAGAATGGCTACACCTTC
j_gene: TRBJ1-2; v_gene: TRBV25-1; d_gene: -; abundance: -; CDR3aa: CASSENSQGGYTF; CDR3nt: TGTGCCAGCAGTGAGAATTCCCAGGGAGGCTACACCTTC
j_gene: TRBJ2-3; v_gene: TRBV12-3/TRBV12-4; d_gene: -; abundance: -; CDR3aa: CASSVADTQYF; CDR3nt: TGTGCCAGCAGCGTAGCAGATACGCAGTATTTT
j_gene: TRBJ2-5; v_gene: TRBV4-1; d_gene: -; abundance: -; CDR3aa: CASSQEAGGRETQYF; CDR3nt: TGCGCCAGCAGCCAAGAGGCAGGGGGGAGGGAGACCCAGTACTTC
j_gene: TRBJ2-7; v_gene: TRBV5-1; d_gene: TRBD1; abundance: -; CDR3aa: CASSLTGGWDEQYF; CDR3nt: TGCGCCAGCAGCTTGACAGGGGGCTGGGACGAGCAGTACTTC
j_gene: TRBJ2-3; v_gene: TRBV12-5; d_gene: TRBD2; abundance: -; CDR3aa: CASGAGTSVTDTQYF; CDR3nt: TGTGCTAGTGGTGCCGGGACTAGTGTTACAGATACGCAGTATTTT
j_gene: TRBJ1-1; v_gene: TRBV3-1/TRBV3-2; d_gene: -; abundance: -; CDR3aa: CASSPMLAVPLVDTEAFF; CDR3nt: TGTGCCAGCAGCCCCATGTTAGCTGTTCCTCTGGTGGACACTGAAGCTTTCTTT
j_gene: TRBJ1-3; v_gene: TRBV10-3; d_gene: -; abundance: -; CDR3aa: CATLQGSGGNTIYF; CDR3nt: TGTGCCACCCTACAGGGATCCGGTGGAAACACCATATATTTT
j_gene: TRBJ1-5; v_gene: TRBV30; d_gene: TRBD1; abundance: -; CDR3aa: CAWSGTGGRGQPQHF; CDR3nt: TGTGCCTGGAGTGGGACAGGGGGCCGCGGTCAGCCCCAGCATTTT
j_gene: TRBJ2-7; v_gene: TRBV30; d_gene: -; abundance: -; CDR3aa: CAWSSISLEQYF; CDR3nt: TGTGCCTGGAGCTCTATCTCATTGGAGCAGTACTTC
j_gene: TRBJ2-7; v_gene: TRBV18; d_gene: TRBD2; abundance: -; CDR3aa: CASSPPTTSGSNEQYF; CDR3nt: TGTGCCAGCTCACCACCCACGACTAGCGGGAGCAACGAGCAGTACTTC
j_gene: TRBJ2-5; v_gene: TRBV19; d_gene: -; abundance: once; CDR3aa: CASSIRRTVRGEETQYF; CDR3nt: TGTGCCAGTAGTATTAGGAGGACAGTCCGGGGGGAAGAGACCCAGTACTTC
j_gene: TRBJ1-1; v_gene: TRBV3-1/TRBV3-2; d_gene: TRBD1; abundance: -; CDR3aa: CASSQDRVTAFF; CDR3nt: TGTGCCAGCAGCCAGGACAGGGTAACCGCTTTCTTT
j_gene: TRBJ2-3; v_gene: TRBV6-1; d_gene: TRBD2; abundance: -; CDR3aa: CASSASTGGPTDTQYF; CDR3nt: TGTGCCAGCAGTGCGAGTACGGGGGGGCCCACAGATACGCAGTATTTT
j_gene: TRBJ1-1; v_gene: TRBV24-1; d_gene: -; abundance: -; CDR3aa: CATSDLEAVDTEAFF; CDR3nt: TGTGCCACCAGTGATTTGGAGGCGGTTGACACTGAAGCTTTCTTT
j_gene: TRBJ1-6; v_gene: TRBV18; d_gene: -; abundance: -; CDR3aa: CASSRESYNSPLHF; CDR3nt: TGTGCCAGCTCACGGGAGTCTTATAATTCACCCCTCCACTTT
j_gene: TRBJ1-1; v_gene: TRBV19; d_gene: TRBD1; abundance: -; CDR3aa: CASGRTGKAFF; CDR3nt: TGTGCCAGTGGTCGGACAGGCAAGGCTTTCTTT
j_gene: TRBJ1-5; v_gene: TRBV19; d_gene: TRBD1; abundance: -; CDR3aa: CASSMGDRVRNQPQHF; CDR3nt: TGTGCCAGTAGTATGGGGGACAGGGTACGCAATCAGCCCCAGCATTTT
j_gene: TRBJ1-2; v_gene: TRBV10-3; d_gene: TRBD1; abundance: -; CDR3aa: CATQYGTGGQYGYTF; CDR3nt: TGTGCCACCCAATATGGGACAGGGGGCCAATATGGCTACACCTTC
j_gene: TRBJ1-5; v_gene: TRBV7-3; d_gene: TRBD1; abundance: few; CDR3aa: CASSATGGNQPQHF; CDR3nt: TGTGCCAGCAGCGCGACAGGGGGTAATCAGCCCCAGCATTTT
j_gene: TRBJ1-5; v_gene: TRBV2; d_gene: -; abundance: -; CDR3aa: CASRAGGGSAQHF; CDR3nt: TGTGCCAGCAGGGCCGGCGGGGGGAGTGCCCAGCATTTT
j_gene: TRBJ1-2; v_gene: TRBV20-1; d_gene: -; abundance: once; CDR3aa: CSAPREYGYTF; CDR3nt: TGCAGTGCGCCTCGGGAGTATGGCTACACCTTC
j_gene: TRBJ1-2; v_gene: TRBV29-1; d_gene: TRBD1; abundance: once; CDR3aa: CSVGGFPGQGPYGYTF; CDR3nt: TGCAGCGTCGGGGGATTCCCGGGACAGGGGCCCTATGGCTACACCTTC
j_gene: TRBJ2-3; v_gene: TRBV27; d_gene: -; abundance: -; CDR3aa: CASSLGLRWSTDTQYF; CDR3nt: TGTGCCAGCAGTTTAGGACTCCGGTGGTCGACAGATACGCAGTATTTT
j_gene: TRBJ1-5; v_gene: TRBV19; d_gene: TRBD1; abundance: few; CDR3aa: CASSTFRQGRNQPQHF; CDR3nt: TGTGCCAGTAGTACCTTCCGACAGGGACGCAATCAGCCCCAGCATTTT